This T cell receptor beta chain comes out of a study of T cell responses to AZD1222 COVID-19 vaccine. The study, taken as a whole, reports: When two AZD1222 doses had been given, Spike-specific TCR breadth and depth rose. The repertoires were collected only after the peak T cell response.

Trimming removed 2 bases at V and 4 bases at J, with 18 bases between. There are 17 residues in the CDR3. Germline CDR1 is MNHEY and CDR2 is SMNVEV (reference sequence). Profiling relied on immunoSEQ multiplex PCR, and the TCRdb table lists in-frame clones only, not all of them. Among approximately 160,000 clones listed, about 91% were seen once. Pooled in the analysis were second doses at about 4 or about 12 weeks. About this clone itself: Its specificity is not known.

The chain couples TRBV27 to TRBJ1-5; maybe TRBD1 (6 bases). The clonotype originates from an adult who received the AZD1222 COVID-19 vaccine. Sequences were derived from peripheral blood, sampled 28 days after the second AZD1222 dose. The CDR3 spells CASSLRGQIFQNQPQHF. CDR3 in DNA: TGTGCCAGCAGTTTACGCGGACAGATTTTTCAGAATCAGCCCCAGCATTTT.